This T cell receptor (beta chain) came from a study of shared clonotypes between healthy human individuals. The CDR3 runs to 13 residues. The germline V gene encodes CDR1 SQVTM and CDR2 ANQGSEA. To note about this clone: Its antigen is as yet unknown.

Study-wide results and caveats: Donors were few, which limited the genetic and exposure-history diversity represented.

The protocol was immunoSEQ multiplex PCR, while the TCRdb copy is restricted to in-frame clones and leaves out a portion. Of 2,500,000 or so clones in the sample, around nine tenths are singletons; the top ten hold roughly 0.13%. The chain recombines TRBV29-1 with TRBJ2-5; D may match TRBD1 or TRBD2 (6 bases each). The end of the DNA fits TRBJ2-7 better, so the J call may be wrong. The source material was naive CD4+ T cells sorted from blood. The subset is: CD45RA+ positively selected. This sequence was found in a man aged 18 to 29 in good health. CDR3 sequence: CSVSLWGADEQYF. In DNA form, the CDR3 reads TGCAGCGTTTCCCTCTGGGGGGCAGACGAGCAGTACTTC.